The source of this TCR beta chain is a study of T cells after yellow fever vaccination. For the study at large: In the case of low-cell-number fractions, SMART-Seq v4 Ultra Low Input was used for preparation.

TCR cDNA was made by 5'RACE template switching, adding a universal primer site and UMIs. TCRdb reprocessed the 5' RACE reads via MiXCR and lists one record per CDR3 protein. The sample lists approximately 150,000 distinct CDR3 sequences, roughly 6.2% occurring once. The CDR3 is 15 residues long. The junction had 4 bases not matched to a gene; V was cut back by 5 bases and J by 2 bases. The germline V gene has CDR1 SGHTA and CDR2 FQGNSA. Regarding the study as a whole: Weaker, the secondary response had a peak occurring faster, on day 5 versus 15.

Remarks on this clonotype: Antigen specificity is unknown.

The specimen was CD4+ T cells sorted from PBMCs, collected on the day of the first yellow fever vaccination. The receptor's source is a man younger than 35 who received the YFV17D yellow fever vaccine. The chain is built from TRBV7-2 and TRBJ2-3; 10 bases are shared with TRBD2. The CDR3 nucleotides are TGTGCCAGCAGCCCTAGCGGGGGATCCACAGATACGCAGTATTTT. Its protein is CASSPSGGSTDTQYF.